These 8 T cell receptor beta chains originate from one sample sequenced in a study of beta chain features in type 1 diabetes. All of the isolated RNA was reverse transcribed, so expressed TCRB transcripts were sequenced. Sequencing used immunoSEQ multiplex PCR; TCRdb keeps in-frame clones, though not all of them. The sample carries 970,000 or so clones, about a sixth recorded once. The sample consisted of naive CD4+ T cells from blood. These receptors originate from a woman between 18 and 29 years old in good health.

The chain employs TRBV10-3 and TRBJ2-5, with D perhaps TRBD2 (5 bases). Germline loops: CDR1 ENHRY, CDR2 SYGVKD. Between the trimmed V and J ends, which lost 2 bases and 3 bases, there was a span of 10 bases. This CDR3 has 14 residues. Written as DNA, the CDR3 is TGTGCCATCAGTGAGAACGGGGTTGAAGAGACCCAGTACTTC. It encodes CAISENGVEETQYF.

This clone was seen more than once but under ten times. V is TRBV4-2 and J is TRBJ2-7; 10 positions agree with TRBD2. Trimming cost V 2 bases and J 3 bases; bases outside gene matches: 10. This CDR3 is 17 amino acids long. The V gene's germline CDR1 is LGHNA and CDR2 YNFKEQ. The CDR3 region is CASSQQKGASGSYEQYF. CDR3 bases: TGTGCCAGCAGCCAACAAAAGGGGGCTAGCGGGAGCTACGAGCAGTACTTC.

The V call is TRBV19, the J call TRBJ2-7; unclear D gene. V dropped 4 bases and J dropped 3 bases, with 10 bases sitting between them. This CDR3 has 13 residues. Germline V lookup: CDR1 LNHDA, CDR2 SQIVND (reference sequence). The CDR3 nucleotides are TGTGCCAGTAGTAGGAGAGGTGGCTACGAGCAGTACTTC. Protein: CASSRRGGYEQYF.

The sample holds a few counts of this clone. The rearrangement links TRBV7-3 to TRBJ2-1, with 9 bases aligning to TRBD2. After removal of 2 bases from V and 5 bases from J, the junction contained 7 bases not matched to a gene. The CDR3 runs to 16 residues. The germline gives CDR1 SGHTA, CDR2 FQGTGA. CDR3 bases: TGTGCCAGCAGCTTACGGGCGGGAGGGATGGACAATGAGCAGTTCTTC. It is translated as CASSLRAGGMDNEQFF.

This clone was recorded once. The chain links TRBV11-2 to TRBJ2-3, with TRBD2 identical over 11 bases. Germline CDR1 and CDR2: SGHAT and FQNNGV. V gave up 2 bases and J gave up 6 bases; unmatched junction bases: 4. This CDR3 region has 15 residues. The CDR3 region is CASSLLAGGPDTQYF. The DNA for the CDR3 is TGTGCCAGCAGCTTACTAGCGGGAGGCCCGGATACGCAGTATTTT. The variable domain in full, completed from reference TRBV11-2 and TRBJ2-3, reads EAGVAQSPRYKIIEKRQSVAFWCNPISGHATLYWYQQILGQGPKLLIQFQNNGVVDDSQLPKDRFSAERLKGVDSTLKIQPAKLEDSAVYLCASSLLAGGPDTQYFGPGTRLTVL.

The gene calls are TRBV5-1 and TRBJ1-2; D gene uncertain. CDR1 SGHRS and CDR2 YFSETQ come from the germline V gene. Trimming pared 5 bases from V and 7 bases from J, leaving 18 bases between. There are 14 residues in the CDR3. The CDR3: CASRSLGIQGGYTF. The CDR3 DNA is TGCGCCAGCAGGTCCCTAGGGATCCAAGGTGGCTACACCTTC.

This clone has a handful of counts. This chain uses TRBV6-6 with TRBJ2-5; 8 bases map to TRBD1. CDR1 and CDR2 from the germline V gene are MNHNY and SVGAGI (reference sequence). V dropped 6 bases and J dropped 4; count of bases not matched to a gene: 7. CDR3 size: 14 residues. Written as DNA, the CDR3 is TGTGCCAGCAGCATCGGACAGGGTGGAGAGACCCAGTACTTC. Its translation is CASSIGQGGETQYF.

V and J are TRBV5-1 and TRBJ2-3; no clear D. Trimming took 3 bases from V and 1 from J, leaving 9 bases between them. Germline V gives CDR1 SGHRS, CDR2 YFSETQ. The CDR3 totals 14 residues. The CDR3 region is CASSYQVGTDTQYF. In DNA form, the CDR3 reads TGCGCCAGCAGCTACCAGGTGGGCACAGATACGCAGTATTTT.